The clone carrying this T cell receptor (beta chain) was counted many times. Its antigen remains unknown. The sample is drawn from a study of T cell repertoires in cytomegalovirus infection. Study-wide context: Based on public TCR beta signatures, there were indications of CMV infection and of a matching HLA type.

Broader study findings: It was HLA-C-restricted CMV-specific TCR beta clonotypes that dominated the response ex vivo.

CDR1 is SNHLY, CDR2 FYNNEI, per germline. The CDR3 runs to 11 residues. Trimming took off 2 bases at V and 13 bases at J, with 8 bases between the two ends. A single record per CDR3 protein comes from TCRdb applying MiXCR to the reads. The data show hundreds of thousands of distinct CDR3 sequences, roughly 9.3% seen once. The source is a human donor in good health (CMV status not recorded). Some clones in this sample may be carry-over from other donors' samples. Sequencing was done on a sample of PBMCs. The rearrangement joins TRBV2 to TRBJ2-2; perhaps TRBD2 as D (6 bases). DNA for the CDR3: TGTGCCAGCAGTGAACAGGGAGGGCTGTTTTTT. Translated: CASSEQGGLFF.